This TCR beta chain was documented in a study of T cells in localized non-small cell lung cancer (TCRdb year 2020). About the study as a whole: The study analyzed T cell repertoires of hundreds of early-stage NSCLC patients, comparing tumors and uninvolved tumor-adjacent lungs. NSCLC patients had a mean age of approximately 72 years, and 129 were male and around 99 female. The cohort consisted of 200 to 300 treatment-naive NSCLC patients whose localized lung tumors had been resected. Overall study results and their limits: Because the study design was exploratory, TCR variables were selected using unadjusted p-values without false-discovery rate correction. A median of about 55 of the top 100 tumor clones were detected in paired uninvolved adjacent lung, and 28 of these tumor clones were also found among the top 100 clones of the paired uninvolved adjacent lung. Uninvolved tumor-adjacent lung showed the highest T cell clonality, higher than tumor, which suggests more focused antigenic responses in the uninvolved tumor-adjacent lung. Because multi-region tumor sequencing was not done, intratumor heterogeneity could not be ruled out. Longer overall survival was associated with higher T cell density in blood, whereas shorter survival was associated with higher clonality in adjacent lung.

The immunoSEQ Assay was used to sequence TCR beta CDR3 regions from DNA. Per the original workflow: To compute T cell density, TCR beta template counts were normalized to usable DNA, which was estimated by amplifying housekeeping genes. Richness was estimated with the preseqR package, extrapolating to 400,000 templates for PBMC samples and 120,000 templates for tissue samples. Clonality was defined by subtracting Pielou's evenness from one. Tissue-enriched TCRs were identified by differential abundance testing using productive amino-acid clonotypes, minimum total count 5 and alpha 0.1. The Jaccard Index and the Morisita Overlap Index were used to quantify repertoire overlap between compartments. GLIPH grouped TCR beta CDR3s together with public tetramer-defined viral CDR3s, and a viral motif had to include at least three viral sequences and show V-gene enrichment. The table comes from immuneACCESS by way of TCRdb, which keeps in-frame sequences with V and J called. Part of the clones is missing from these tables; in studies checked, under half for an unresolved V gene and the rest for unknown reasons. V, J and clone size derive from that table, while D and trimming were established from the DNA sequence. Counted in this sample were hundreds of clones; less than 35% of them appeared once. The leading ten clones occupy over 15% of the sample.

As regards this clone: Its target antigen remains unknown. Base quality data are lacking; no much larger clone is found one base away.

At diagnosis, tumor, uninvolved tumor-adjacent lung and peripheral blood were collected and then preserved as a mix of FFPE and fresh-frozen material. The CDR3 sequence holds 16 residues, the cysteine and phenylalanine included. CDR3 DNA only is kept here, 48 bases in frame from base 1. Trimming leaves V shorter by 8 bases and J shorter by 0 bases, with the junction holding 9 bases beyond the gene matches. As encoded in the germline V gene (reference sequence), CDR1 is LNHDA while CDR2 is SQIVND. The sequence joins TRBV19 to TRBJ2-1; TRBD2 matches 8 bases in the middle. Source: lung tumor tissue, taken before any cancer treatment. The clonotype originates from a man aged 40 to 70 with stage III lung adenocarcinoma. The CDR3 reads as follows: CASLSRGGSSYNEQFF. The DNA sequence follows: TGTGCCAGTCTTTCCCGCGGGGGGAGCTCCTACAATGAGCAGTTCTTC.